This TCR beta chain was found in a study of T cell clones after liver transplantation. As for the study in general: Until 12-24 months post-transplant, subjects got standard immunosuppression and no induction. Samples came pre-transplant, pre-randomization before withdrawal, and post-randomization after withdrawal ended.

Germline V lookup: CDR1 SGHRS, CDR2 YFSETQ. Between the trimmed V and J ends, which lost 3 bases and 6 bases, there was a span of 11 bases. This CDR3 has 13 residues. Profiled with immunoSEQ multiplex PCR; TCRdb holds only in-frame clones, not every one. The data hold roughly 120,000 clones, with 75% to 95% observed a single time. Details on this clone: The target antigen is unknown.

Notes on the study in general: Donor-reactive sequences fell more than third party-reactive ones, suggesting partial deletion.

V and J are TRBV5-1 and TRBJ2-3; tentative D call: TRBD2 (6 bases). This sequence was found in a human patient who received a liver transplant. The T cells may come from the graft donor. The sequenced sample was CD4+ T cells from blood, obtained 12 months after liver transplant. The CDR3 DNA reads TGCGCCAGCAGCTGGGACTTAGCCGATACGCAGTATTTT. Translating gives CASSWDLADTQYF.